This T cell receptor beta chain comes out of a study of blood T cell repertoires in COVID-19. Study in general: Samples of COVID-19 (acute and convalescent) were obtained from the United States, Italy and Spain. Sources were T cells, B-cell-depleted T cells, or PBMCs; the material itself was cDNA or gDNA.

In the source study's methods: Counts of nucleated cells, estimated from reference gene primer amplification, were obtained. Sequencing was performed with immunoSEQ multiplex PCR; in TCRdb, only in-frame clones are kept and a portion is missing. The V and J calls and clone size are taken from that table; D and trimming were inferred from the DNA. Among over 25,000 clones, 75% to 90% were seen once, and the ten largest hold around 10%. Germline V gene lookup returns CDR1 SGHTA and CDR2 FQGNSA. The V and J ends lost 3 bases and 6 bases respectively, with 9 bases between them. This CDR3 is built from 13 residues.

The sample taken for sequencing was peripheral blood. The chain combines TRBV7-2 with TRBJ1-5, with D possibly TRBD1 on 5 matching bases. The TCR was taken from a man aged 60 to 69 with acute or convalescent COVID-19. DNA of the CDR3: TGTGCCAGCAGCTTCCTCGGGGGTCAGCCCCAGCATTTT. It specifies CASSFLGGQPQHF.